These 7 T cell receptor beta chains share one sample of origin, sequenced in a study of identical twins. TCRdb itself ran the 5' RACE reads through MiXCR, one entry per CDR3 protein. The data hold around 1.7 million distinct CDR3 sequences, with less than 40% observed a single time. Material: cord blood. Every receptor here comes from a newborn girl in good health.

The chain joins TRBV20-1 to TRBJ2-1; tentatively, D is TRBD2 (6 bases). V was clipped by 2 bases and J by 0 bases, with 14 bases between them. Germline loops: CDR1 DFQATT, CDR2 SNEGSKA (reference sequence). The length of the CDR3 is 16 residues. As DNA, the CDR3 is TGCAGTGCTAGAAGTCGCGGGGCTAGCTCCTACAATGAGCAGTTCTTC. Its translation: CSARSRGASSYNEQFF.

This clonotype was recorded at least ten times. The V call is TRBV25-1, the J call TRBJ2-1; 7 bases map to TRBD1. Germline V gives CDR1 MGHDK, CDR2 SYGVNS. The CDR3 contains 14 residues. J gave up 0 bases and V 4 bases, and 0 bases lay outside the gene matches. The CDR3 DNA is TGTGCCAGCAGTGGACAGGGCTCCTACAATGAGCAGTTCTTC. It translates to CASSGQGSYNEQFF.

CDR3 sequence (DNA): TGTGCCAGCAGCCCAAGGGACTACCCTAGGCGAGAGACCCAGTACTTC. Translated: CASSPRDYPRRETQYF. V usage is TRBV11-1 and J usage is TRBJ2-5; TRBD2 aligns across 7 bases. CDR3 length equals 16 residues. V gave up 5 bases and J gave up 4 bases; unmatched junction bases: 13. Germline V gene sequence: CDR1 SGHAT, CDR2 FQDESV (reference sequence).

V and J are TRBV5-1 and TRBJ2-7; TRBD1 matches at 11 bases. V was clipped by 5 bases and J by 4 bases; unmatched bases: 5. The CDR3 is made up of 14 amino acids. In germline, CDR1 is SGHRS, CDR2 YFSETQ. CDR3: CASSGQGAEYEQYF. The CDR3 bases are TGCGCCAGCAGTGGACAGGGGGCGGAGTACGAGCAGTACTTC.

This clonotype was detected a few times. The CDR3 DNA reads TGTGCCAGCACCCTAGGACACACTGAAGCTTTCTTT. Translating it yields CASTLGHTEAFF. This chain links TRBV25-1 with TRBJ1-1, with no clear D. The V gene's germline CDR1 is MGHDK and CDR2 SYGVNS. The CDR3 is made up of 12 amino acids. The germline V and J ends were trimmed by 7 bases and 3 bases, with 9 bases remaining between them.

This clonotype was found a few times. The rearrangement links TRBV19 to TRBJ1-1; 9 nucleotides line up with TRBD1. Germline V lookup: CDR1 LNHDA, CDR2 SQIVND (reference sequence). The V and J ends lost 9 bases and 6 bases, in that order; junction bases with no gene match: 8. CDR3 length: 13 amino acids. This chain's CDR3 is CASHNRGPSEAFF. In nucleotides, the CDR3 is TGTGCCAGCCACAACAGGGGGCCCTCTGAAGCTTTCTTT.

This clonotype was seen more than once but under ten times. The chain carries TRBV7-9 and TRBJ2-6; D ambiguous. Germline assignment: CDR1 SEHNR and CDR2 FQNEAQ (reference sequence). This CDR3 is built from 16 residues. V was trimmed by 0 bases and J by 0 bases, leaving 6 bases between them. The DNA of the CDR3 is TGTGCCAGCAGCTTAGCGGGCTACTCTGGGGCCAACGTCCTGACTTTC. It specifies CASSLAGYSGANVLTF.